These 30 T cell receptor beta chains came from one sample sequenced in a study of untreated major depressive disorder. Assay: immunoSEQ multiplex PCR; the TCRdb copy retains only in-frame clones and omits some. Seen here are 20,000 or so clones, over 65% observed once, and the top ten hold about 0.8%. The specimen sequenced was CD4+ T cells from PBMCs. These TCRs come from a woman under 40 in good health.

V gene TRBV27 combines with J gene TRBJ2-1; possibly TRBD2 for D (5 bases). The length of the CDR3 is 16 residues. CDR1 and CDR2 from the germline V gene are MNHEY and SMNVEV (reference sequence). V lost 0 bases and J 9 bases, leaving 18 bases between the germline ends. This CDR3 reads CASSLSLRRTQTEQFF. In nucleotides, the CDR3 is TGTGCCAGCAGTTTATCGCTCCGCAGGACTCAGACTGAGCAGTTCTTC.

V and J are TRBV28 and TRBJ2-3; D unresolved. This CDR3 has 12 amino acids. The germline gives CDR1 MDHEN, CDR2 SYDVKM. V lost 6 bases to trimming and J lost 4 bases, with 8 bases between them. For the CDR3, the DNA is TGTGCCAGCAGCCCGCTACCAGATACGCAGTATTTT. Amino acids: CASSPLPDTQYF. Looking up the rest from reference TRBV28 and TRBJ2-3 gives the full variable domain: DVKVTQSSRYLVKRTGEKVFLECVQDMDHENMFWYRQDPGLGLRLIYFSYDVKMKEKGDIPEGYSVSREKKERFSLILESASTNQTSMYLCASSPLPDTQYFGPGTRLTVL.

J is TRBJ2-1 and V is TRBV4-1, with 10 bases identical to TRBD2. From germline, CDR1 is MGHRA and CDR2 YSYEKL. This CDR3 comprises 16 residues. Trimming at V came to 1 base and at J to 7 bases, leaving 7 bases not matched to a gene. The CDR3 nucleotides read TGCGCCAGCAGCCAAGTTTTCACTAGCGGGAATAATGAGCAGTTCTTC. This encodes CASSQVFTSGNNEQFF.

The V gene is TRBV27, the J gene TRBJ2-5; D remains ambiguous. CDR3 length equals 13 residues. CDR1 is MNHEY, CDR2 SMNVEV, per germline (reference sequence). The V and J ends lost 6 bases and 8 bases respectively, with 16 bases between them. The CDR3 here is CASSGGQSLTQYF. The CDR3 DNA reads TGTGCCAGCAGCGGTGGGCAGTCTCTCACCCAGTACTTC.

The chain links TRBV5-4 to TRBJ2-7; 11 nucleotides line up with TRBD2. This CDR3 is 16 amino acids long. Germline V CDR1 and CDR2: SGHNT, YYREEE (reference sequence). The junction had 4 bases not matched to a gene; V was cut back by 1 base and J by 1 base. CDR3 residues: CASSLPTSGTSYEQYF. The CDR3 region has the DNA TGTGCCAGCAGCTTGCCGACTAGCGGGACTTCCTACGAGCAGTACTTC.

The chain couples TRBV15 to TRBJ2-3; 10 nucleotides agree with TRBD2. This CDR3 has 16 amino acids. J lost 2 bases, V lost 1 base, and 3 bases had no gene match. Germline V lookup: CDR1 LNHNV, CDR2 YYDKDF (reference sequence). The CDR3 here is CATSRASGRATDTQYF. The CDR3 DNA sequence: TGTGCCACCAGCAGAGCGAGCGGGAGGGCCACAGATACGCAGTATTTT. The full variable domain, completed using reference TRBV15 and TRBJ2-3, is DAMVIQNPRYQVTQFGKPVTLSCSQTLNHNVMYWYQQKSSQAPKLLFHYYDKDFNNEADTPDNFQSRRPNTSFCFLDIRSPGLGDTAMYLCATSRASGRATDTQYFGPGTRLTVL.

The CDR3 protein is CASSLRLAGGLLSETQYF. The CDR3 DNA sequence: TGTGCCAGCAGTCTCAGACTAGCGGGAGGGCTTTTGTCAGAGACCCAGTACTTC. The rearrangement links TRBV27 to TRBJ2-5, with 14 bases aligning to TRBD2. This CDR3 is 18 amino acids long. V was clipped by 5 bases and J by 4 bases; unmatched bases: 12. Germline V gives CDR1 MNHEY, CDR2 SMNVEV (reference sequence).

This rearrangement joins TRBV5-1 to TRBJ2-7; TRBD1 matches at 8 bases. The CDR3 spans 14 residues. The V segment lost 7 bases and the J segment 2 bases; nucleotides outside the gene matches: 8. CDR1 SGHRS and CDR2 YFSETQ come from the germline V gene. The CDR3 loop reads CASQPGQGPYEQYF. The CDR3 DNA follows: TGCGCCAGCCAACCCGGACAGGGCCCCTACGAGCAGTACTTC.

In DNA, the CDR3 is TGCAGCGCAAACAGGGGATCAGGCGAGCAGTACTTC. Translated, it gives CSANRGSGEQYF. V is TRBV29-1 and J is TRBJ2-7; 7 nucleotides line up with TRBD1. Trimming removed 7 bases from V and 6 bases from J; junction bases left unmatched: 9. The CDR3 consists of 12 residues. The germline V gene encodes CDR1 SQVTM and CDR2 ANQGSEA.

This clone was detected a few times. The rearrangement links TRBV29-1 to TRBJ1-5; TRBD1 might be the D (5 bases). V was trimmed by 4 bases and J by 6 bases, leaving 16 bases between them. The germline CDR1 and CDR2 sequences are SQVTM and ANQGSEA. This CDR3 spans 14 amino acids. The CDR3 here is CSVGDPTVGQPQHF. The CDR3 region has the DNA TGCAGCGTTGGGGACCCCACGGTGGGTCAGCCCCAGCATTTT.

The chain has TRBV2 and TRBJ2-3, with D perhaps matching TRBD2 (6 bases). Deletions cut 7 bases from V and 1 base from J, with 9 bases between. The CDR3 consists of 13 residues. CDR1 SNHLY and CDR2 FYNNEI come from the germline V gene. CDR3 in DNA: TGTGCCAGCACCTTAGCGGGCACAGATACGCAGTATTTT. This codes for CASTLAGTDTQYF.

The chain has TRBV2 and TRBJ1-5, with D perhaps TRBD1 (5 bases). The CDR3 runs to 13 residues. Trimming left V 7 bases short and J 4 bases short, with 11 bases between. Germline CDR1 reads SNHLY; CDR2 reads FYNNEI. CDR3 sequence: CASTRTLNQPQHF. The CDR3 nucleotides are TGTGCCAGCACCAGGACACTGAATCAGCCCCAGCATTTT.

CDR3 sequence: CASSLNRDTKGSPLHF. CDR3 nucleotide sequence: TGTGCCAGCTCACTAAACCGGGACACAAAGGGTTCACCCCTCCACTTT. The chain joins TRBV18 to TRBJ1-6; the D gene is possibly TRBD1 (6 bases). V was cut by 4 bases and J by 9 bases, with 19 bases left in between. CDR1 and CDR2 (germline): KGHSH, LQKENI. This CDR3 is built from 16 residues.

DNA for the CDR3: TGTGCCAGCAGCTTTGCTTCTAGCTCCTACGAGCAGTACTTC. Protein sequence: CASSFASSSYEQYF. The J gene is TRBJ2-7, the V gene TRBV11-3; D uncertain. Trimming shortened V by 3 bases and J by 0 bases, and 9 bases separated the two germline ends. The CDR3 is 14 amino acids. Germline CDR1 and CDR2: SGHNT and YENEEA.

The chain couples TRBV6-1 to TRBJ2-2; D uncertain. Deletions cut 4 bases from V and 7 bases from J, with 10 bases between. CDR1 and CDR2 (germline): MNHNS, SASEGT. This CDR3 spans 13 amino acids. The CDR3 DNA follows: TGTGCCAGCAGTGGGTCAGTTGTCGGGGAGCTGTTTTTT. This encodes CASSGSVVGELFF.

V usage is TRBV19 and J usage is TRBJ2-3; 9 bases are a match to TRBD2. V shed 4 bases, J shed 5 bases, and the junction held 13 bases outside the gene matches. The CDR3 runs 17 residues. Germline V gene data show CDR1 as LNHDA and CDR2 as SQIVND (reference sequence). CDR3 in amino acids: CASSTRASLAGRDTQYF. As DNA, the CDR3 is TGTGCCAGTAGTACCAGGGCCAGCCTAGCGGGAAGAGATACGCAGTATTTT. Using reference TRBV19 and TRBJ2-3 for the parts outside the CDR3, the full variable domain is DGGITQSPKYLFRKEGQNVTLSCEQNLNHDAMYWYRQDPGQGLRLIYYSQIVNDFQKGDIAEGYSVSREKKESFPLTVTSAQKNPTAFYLCASSTRASLAGRDTQYFGPGTRLTVL.

The J gene is TRBJ2-5, the V gene TRBV11-2, with TRBD1 identical over 11 bases. Trimming at V came to 3 bases and at J to 5 bases, leaving 11 bases not matched to a gene. The germline V gene has CDR1 SGHAT and CDR2 FQNNGV. The CDR3 has 17 residues. As DNA, the CDR3 is TGTGCCAGCAGCTTCGACGGACAGGGGGCCTCCTTTGAGACCCAGTACTTC. Encoded protein: CASSFDGQGASFETQYF.

V and J are TRBV29-1 and TRBJ2-7, with unresolved D. The CDR3 contains 11 residues. Between the trimmed V and J ends, which lost 2 bases and 2 bases, there was a span of 4 bases. The V gene's germline CDR1 is SQVTM and CDR2 ANQGSEA. For the CDR3, the DNA is TGCAGCGTTGAACGGGCCTACGAGCAGTACTTC. Its protein is CSVERAYEQYF.

This sequence joins TRBV7-2 and TRBJ2-7, with D possibly being TRBD1 or TRBD2 (5 bases each). The CDR3 is 15 residues long. Germline V gene sequence: CDR1 SGHTA, CDR2 FQGNSA. Between the trimmed V and J ends, which lost 6 bases and 10 bases, there was a span of 25 bases. CDR3 DNA sequence: TGTGCCAGCAGAGCGAGGGTAGGGGCACCACTAGTTCAGTACTTC. Amino acids: CASRARVGAPLVQYF.

DNA for the CDR3: TGTGCCAGCGGGACAGGGGAACATGGGGGTCAGCCCCAGCATTTT. Translation: CASGTGEHGGQPQHF. This chain links TRBV2 with TRBJ1-5, with 10 bases matching TRBD1. CDR1 SNHLY and CDR2 FYNNEI come from the germline V gene. V lost 8 bases and J lost 6; bases outside the gene matches: 10. The CDR3 sequence is 15 residues long.

The gene calls are TRBV5-1 and TRBJ1-2; 7 bases agree with TRBD1. The CDR3 totals 14 residues. The germline V gene has CDR1 SGHRS and CDR2 YFSETQ. Unmatched junction bases numbered 8, after V lost 2 bases and J lost 7 bases. The CDR3 nucleotides read TGCGCCAGCAGCTTTAATACAGGGGAAGGTGGCTACACCTTC. Protein product: CASSFNTGEGGYTF.

This chain joins TRBV15 and TRBJ2-3; 11 bases are shared with TRBD2. V lost 0 bases to trimming and J lost 4 bases; unmatched junction nucleotides: 6. There are 17 residues in the CDR3. Germline CDR1 reads LNHNV; CDR2 reads YYDKDF (reference sequence). The CDR3 region is CATSRDLTSGKADTQYF. The CDR3 DNA is TGTGCCACCAGCAGAGACCTGACTAGCGGGAAGGCAGATACGCAGTATTTT.

This chain joins TRBV15 and TRBJ2-5, with 11 nucleotides matching TRBD1. Losses at the gene ends were 0 bases for V and 5 bases for J; bases not matched to a gene: 5. Germline CDR1 and CDR2: LNHNV and YYDKDF (reference sequence). This CDR3 has 16 residues. The CDR3 here is CATSRDRTGGVETQYF. The CDR3 nucleotides read TGTGCCACCAGCAGAGATCGGACAGGGGGCGTGGAGACCCAGTACTTC.

The V gene is TRBV27, the J gene TRBJ2-3; TRBD2 matches at 8 bases. Germline CDR1 and CDR2: MNHEY and SMNVEV (reference sequence). The CDR3 covers 13 residues. Unmatched junction bases numbered 0, after V lost 6 bases and J lost 1 base. The CDR3 protein is CASRLAGTDTQYF. In DNA form, the CDR3 reads TGTGCCAGCAGACTAGCGGGCACAGATACGCAGTATTTT.

V and J are TRBV10-3 and TRBJ2-2; D is unresolved. V gave up 10 bases and J gave up 2 bases, with 14 bases separating them. The CDR3 has 14 amino acids. Germline lookup yields CDR1 ENHRY and CDR2 SYGVKD. The CDR3 DNA is TGTGCCACCGCTCGATTAAGTAACACCGGGGAGCTGTTTTTT. Translation gives CATARLSNTGELFF.

This clone came up a few times. The rearrangement uses TRBV27 and TRBJ2-1; perhaps TRBD2 as D (5 bases). V gave up 10 bases and J gave up 3 bases, with 22 bases separating them. The CDR3 contains 16 residues. Per germline, CDR1 MNHEY and CDR2 SMNVEV (reference sequence). CDR3 sequence reads: CATSLSPGNIYNEQFF. The CDR3 DNA sequence: TGTGCCACCAGCCTGAGTCCGGGAAACATCTACAATGAGCAGTTCTTC.

This chain uses TRBV5-4 with TRBJ2-1, with TRBD2 matching over 9 bases. CDR1 and CDR2 (germline): SGHNT, YYREEE (reference sequence). J lost 3 bases, V lost 6 bases, and 7 bases had no gene match. The length of the CDR3 is 15 residues. CDR3 in DNA: TGTGCCAGCATCCCAATAGCGGGAGACTACAATGAGCAGTTCTTC. Residues: CASIPIAGDYNEQFF.

The chain is built from TRBV10-3 and TRBJ1-5; 9 bases match TRBD1. Germline lookup yields CDR1 ENHRY and CDR2 SYGVKD. This CDR3 has 15 amino acids. The trim removed 0 bases at V and 10 bases at J, leaving 7 bases unmatched. CDR3 in amino acids: CAISESAGTGIPQHF. The CDR3 DNA reads as TGTGCCATCAGTGAGTCAGCCGGGACAGGGATCCCCCAGCATTTT.

The genes are TRBV19 and TRBJ1-5, with D tentatively TRBD1 (6 bases). V lost 7 bases and J 0 bases, leaving 13 bases between the germline ends. This CDR3 contains 15 residues. CDR1 LNHDA and CDR2 SQIVND come from the germline V gene (reference sequence). For the CDR3, the DNA is TGTGCCAGTACCTCTAACAGGGATAGCAATCAGCCCCAGCATTTT. Its protein product is CASTSNRDSNQPQHF.

The gene calls are TRBV27 and TRBJ2-1; D may be TRBD2 (6 bases). CDR1 is MNHEY, CDR2 SMNVEV, per germline (reference sequence). The CDR3 loop spans 15 amino acids. V lost 3 bases, J lost 7 bases, and 16 bases lay in between. The CDR3 sequence is CASSLSPGVGNEQFF. The DNA for the CDR3 is TGTGCCAGCAGTTTGTCTCCGGGAGTGGGGAATGAGCAGTTCTTC.